This TCR beta chain was found in a study of neurological immune-mediated disorders. This CDR3 is built from 13 residues. Germline-derived CDR1 and CDR2 are SGHRS and YFSETQ. V gave up 1 base and J gave up 4 bases, with 6 bases separating them. TCRdb independently ran MiXCR on the 5' RACE reads; one entry per CDR3 protein. Of about 120,000 distinct CDR3 sequences in the sample, more than 2.5% were seen once. This clonotype was observed at least ten times. This TCR came from a young woman with multiple sclerosis. V usage is TRBV5-1 and J usage is TRBJ2-1, with D perhaps TRBD1 (6 bases). Material: PBMCs. CDR3 protein: CASSLQGYNEQFF. CDR3 nucleotide sequence: TGCGCCAGCAGCTTGCAGGGGTACAATGAGCAGTTCTTC.